This T cell receptor (beta chain) emerged from a study of shared clonotypes between healthy human individuals. Regarding the study as a whole: Depth was large, yet rarefaction showed that sorted-subset sequencing was incomplete. Non-shared clonotypes displayed generation probabilities falling below those of clonotypes present in all four donors.

As for this clone: Its antigen remains unknown.

This CDR3 contains 15 residues. Germline V gives CDR1 MNHEY, CDR2 SVGAGI. Trimming took 6 bases from V and 8 from J, leaving 22 bases between them. TCRdb keeps only in-frame clones here, not all; method: immunoSEQ multiplex PCR. The sample holds tens of thousands of clones; 60% to 65% are singletons and the top ten take about 51%. This receptor was obtained from a man aged 25-40 years in good health. The sequenced material came from memory CD8+ T cells sorted from blood. The subset is: CD45RO+ cells pooled with CCR7-negative TemRA cells. This rearrangement joins TRBV6-5 to TRBJ1-2; D is ambiguous. The CDR3 sequence is CASRDYSGSSGGYTF. The CDR3 DNA reads as TGTGCCAGCAGAGACTATTCCGGGTCCTCGGGCGGCTACACCTTC.